The present T cell receptor (beta chain) was sequenced within a study of identical twins. General study results and limits: In monozygotic twins, models underestimated the sharing of out-of-frame TCR alpha. Where beta out-of-frame sequences were concerned, excess twin sharing was weaker. A lower insertion count was a feature of abundant cord blood beta clonotypes, with no such feature in memory repertoires. The study drew conclusions from cross-sectional statistical analysis, not from following the same donors.

Trimming took 1 base from V and 6 from J, leaving 15 bases between them. The CDR3 loop spans 15 amino acids. This clonotype was counted a few times. Its target is not known. TCRdb itself ran the 5' RACE reads through MiXCR, one entry per CDR3 protein. The sample shows around 370,000 distinct CDR3 sequences, 7% to 9.5% of them seen only once. Material for sequencing was naive T cells sorted from blood. This TCR was sampled from a woman aged 50 to 60 in good health. The rearrangement uses TRBV12-3 or TRBV12-4 and TRBJ2-5, with a possible D match to TRBD2 (7 bases). CDR3 region: CASSLVSGGSQTQYF. CDR3 nucleotide sequence: TGTGCCAGCAGTTTAGTCTCGGGGGGCAGTCAGACCCAGTACTTC.